Shown below are 25 T cell receptor beta chains from a single sample sequenced in a study of CD8 T cells in ankylosing spondylitis. Study observations and caveats: Blood from ankylosing spondylitis patients appeared to carry a characteristic roughly eight-variant TCR beta motif.

These TCRs are of unknown antigen specificity. One entry per CDR3 protein, called by TCRdb with MiXCR from the 5' RACE reads. The sample has approximately 500,000 distinct CDR3 sequences, approximately 12% seen once. Sequencing used blood, either unsorted or a sorted T cell fraction (not recorded which). These receptors all stem from a male donor with ankylosing spondylitis.

CDR3 DNA sequence: TGTGCCAGCACTGAGGACCCCTCATCCTACAATGAGCAGTTCTTC. Translation: CASTEDPSSYNEQFF. The V and J genes are TRBV12-3 or TRBV12-4 and TRBJ2-1; no clear D gene. The CDR3 loop spans 15 amino acids. V lost 7 bases, J lost 1 base, and 14 bases lay in between.

This clonotype has only a few counts. The J gene is TRBJ2-1, the V gene TRBV20-1; 11 nucleotides match TRBD2. CDR1 and CDR2 from the germline V gene are DFQATT and SNEGSKA (reference sequence). CDR3 length equals 16 residues. The V segment lost 2 bases and the J segment 3 bases; nucleotides outside the gene matches: 6. The CDR3: CSARSTTSGSYNEQFF. CDR3 nucleotide sequence: TGCAGTGCTAGATCTACTACTAGCGGGAGCTACAATGAGCAGTTCTTC.

This chain connects TRBV11-2 to TRBJ2-5, with 9 bases fitting TRBD2. Germline CDR1 is SGHAT and CDR2 is FQNNGV. Germline trimming cut 2 bases from V and 4 bases from J; bases unmatched to any gene: 11. The CDR3 runs 17 residues. As DNA, the CDR3 is TGTGCCAGCAGCTTACGGGCGGGAGGGCCCTCTTCAGAGACCCAGTACTTC. Its protein product is CASSLRAGGPSSETQYF.

This clonotype showed up just a few times. V gene TRBV19 combines with J gene TRBJ1-1; D might be TRBD1 (6 bases). V lost 2 bases, J lost 4 bases, and 11 bases lay in between. The CDR3 has 14 amino acids. Germline CDR1 is LNHDA and CDR2 is SQIVND (reference sequence). This CDR3 reads CASSIPGAGTEAFF. The CDR3 coding sequence is TGTGCCAGTAGTATACCGGGGGCGGGCACTGAAGCTTTCTTT. Variable domain in full (rest from reference TRBV19 and TRBJ1-1): DGGITQSPKYLFRKEGQNVTLSCEQNLNHDAMYWYRQDPGQGLRLIYYSQIVNDFQKGDIAEGYSVSREKKESFPLTVTSAQKNPTAFYLCASSIPGAGTEAFFGQGTRLTVV.

The chain joins TRBV10-3 to TRBJ2-7; D is perhaps TRBD1 or TRBD2 (7 bases each). V shed 11 bases and J shed 6 bases, with 26 bases lying between them. The germline gives CDR1 ENHRY, CDR2 SYGVKD. This CDR3 comprises 15 residues. The CDR3 reads CAAQEVGAGGGEQYF. The DNA for the CDR3 is TGTGCCGCCCAGGAGGTCGGGGCAGGGGGGGGCGAGCAGTACTTC.

This clonotype was detected a few times. The genes are TRBV20-1 and TRBJ1-1; 7 positions agree with TRBD1. J gave up 5 bases and V 1 base, and 10 bases lay outside the gene matches. The CDR3 has 15 amino acids. The germline CDR1 and CDR2 sequences are DFQATT and SNEGSKA (reference sequence). The CDR3 loop is CSARAGDRERTEAFF. The DNA of the CDR3 is TGCAGTGCTAGAGCGGGAGACAGGGAGAGAACTGAAGCTTTCTTT.

In its sample, this clonotype was seen many times. The rearrangement joins TRBV29-1 to TRBJ2-5; D is uncertain. CDR1 is SQVTM and CDR2 is ANQGSEA in the germline V gene. Trimming removed 6 bases at V and 5 bases at J, with 16 bases between. This CDR3 has 13 amino acids. CDR3 residues: CSVLVSNGETQYF. CDR3 nucleotides: TGCAGCGTACTCGTTTCGAACGGGGAGACCCAGTACTTC.

The rearrangement joins TRBV20-1 to TRBJ1-5, with TRBD1 matching over 7 bases. This CDR3 is 14 amino acids long. V gave up 3 bases and J gave up 6 bases; unmatched junction bases: 8. Germline assignment: CDR1 DFQATT and CDR2 SNEGSKA (reference sequence). The DNA for the CDR3 is TGCAGTGCTAGGGGCACAGGGGCGGGTCAGCCCCAGCATTTT. Protein sequence: CSARGTGAGQPQHF.

CDR3 sequence: CASSMGQGYNEKLFF. CDR3 nucleotides: TGCGCCAGCAGCATGGGACAGGGGTATAATGAAAAACTGTTTTTT. This sequence joins TRBV5-1 and TRBJ1-4, with 10 bases fitting TRBD1. CDR1 is SGHRS and CDR2 is YFSETQ in the germline V gene. V was pared by 4 bases and J by 4 bases, with 4 bases of the junction left unmatched. The CDR3 contains 15 residues.

The chain carries TRBV7-8 and TRBJ1-1, with a possible D match to TRBD1 (6 bases). The V gene lost 3 bases and the J gene lost 11 bases, with 16 bases spanning the gap. CDR1 is SGHVS and CDR2 is FQNEAQ in the germline V gene. This CDR3 region has 13 residues. DNA of the CDR3: TGTGCCAGCAGCTTTTACGTCGACAGGATGGCTTTCTTT. Translated, it gives CASSFYVDRMAFF.

The V call is TRBV6-1, the J call TRBJ1-1; D might be TRBD1 (5 bases). CDR3 size: 17 residues. The germline gives CDR1 MNHNS, CDR2 SASEGT. Between the trimmed V and J ends, which lost 3 bases and 3 bases, there was a span of 20 bases. The CDR3 DNA reads TGTGCCAGCAGTGATATGGGAAGGGGCAGGATCGACACTGAAGCTTTCTTT. It yields the protein CASSDMGRGRIDTEAFF.

This clonotype appeared a few times. The chain couples TRBV7-9 to TRBJ1-2, with D perhaps TRBD1 (5 bases). The CDR3 is 15 residues long. Germline V lookup: CDR1 SEHNR, CDR2 FQNEAQ (reference sequence). Trimming left V 6 bases short and J 8 bases short, with 22 bases between. The CDR3 sequence: CASSHLTRGGWGYTF. The CDR3 nucleotides are TGTGCCAGCAGTCACCTAACCCGTGGGGGTTGGGGCTACACCTTC.

This clonotype was detected only once. At one end, the junction sequence differs from germline, possibly due to a read error. The CDR3 DNA is TGTGCCTGCAGTTTAGGGTGGGGTGGAGGGAGCCGGGGGGGCACTGAAGCTTTCTTT. This codes for CACSLGWGGGSRGGTEAFF. The chain combines TRBV12-3 or TRBV12-4 with TRBJ1-1; tentative D call: TRBD1 (5 bases). The CDR3 is 19 amino acids.

Only a few counts were recorded for this clonotype. The chain carries TRBV7-9 and TRBJ1-4, with TRBD1 as a possible D gene (6 bases). CDR1 is SEHNR and CDR2 is FQNEAQ in the germline V gene (reference sequence). The CDR3 runs to 13 residues. V was cut by 5 bases and J by 8 bases, with 12 bases left in between. Here the CDR3 DNA reads TGTGCCAGCAGCCCCAGGGGATTGGAAAAACTGTTTTTT. Residues: CASSPRGLEKLFF.

The genes are TRBV7-7 and TRBJ2-3, with 11 bases fitting TRBD2. Trimming removed 5 bases from V and 8 bases from J; junction bases left unmatched: 9. The CDR3 sequence is 15 residues long. Germline V gene lookup returns CDR1 SSHAT and CDR2 FNYEAQ (reference sequence). CDR3 loop: CASSKTSGNGVTQYF. The DNA for the CDR3 is TGTGCCAGCAGCAAGACTAGCGGGAACGGGGTTACGCAGTATTTT.

This clonotype was seen a handful of times. The chain uses TRBV20-1 and TRBJ2-5; TRBD2 matches at 12 bases. J gave up 4 bases and V 5 bases, and 11 bases lay outside the gene matches. The CDR3 consists of 16 residues. Germline V lookup: CDR1 DFQATT, CDR2 SNEGSKA (reference sequence). The CDR3 DNA is TGCAGTGCTTTTTTAAGGACTAGCGGGACGGGAGAGACCCAGTACTTC. It is translated as CSAFLRTSGTGETQYF.

This chain joins TRBV6-1 and TRBJ1-2, with D unresolved. Trimming removed 1 base at V and 8 bases at J, with 14 bases between. CDR1 and CDR2 from the germline V gene are MNHNS and SASEGT. CDR3 length equals 14 residues. The CDR3 region is CASSEVEGEGGYTF. The CDR3 DNA sequence: TGTGCCAGCAGTGAAGTTGAGGGTGAAGGCGGCTACACCTTC.

This clonotype rates as medium-sized. V usage is TRBV5-1 and J usage is TRBJ2-7; tentatively, D is TRBD2 (6 bases). Trimming shortened V by 1 base and J by 2 bases, and 10 bases separated the two germline ends. The CDR3 is 14 amino acids. Germline V gene lookup returns CDR1 SGHRS and CDR2 YFSETQ. Written as DNA, the CDR3 is TGCGCCAGCAGCTTGTTGGGAGGAACCTACGAGCAGTACTTC. Translated: CASSLLGGTYEQYF.

This clonotype was detected only a few times. The chain has TRBV11-2 and TRBJ1-2; 12 bases fit TRBD1. Trimming cost V 5 bases and J 6 bases; bases outside gene matches: 10. CDR3 size: 16 residues. In germline, CDR1 is SGHAT, CDR2 FQNNGV. CDR3 protein: CASSLSIGTGGNGYTF. CDR3 coding DNA: TGTGCCAGCAGCCTTTCTATCGGGACAGGGGGCAATGGCTACACCTTC. The full variable domain, completed using reference TRBV11-2 and TRBJ1-2, is EAGVAQSPRYKIIEKRQSVAFWCNPISGHATLYWYQQILGQGPKLLIQFQNNGVVDDSQLPKDRFSAERLKGVDSTLKIQPAKLEDSAVYLCASSLSIGTGGNGYTFGSGTRLTVV.

This sequence joins TRBV29-1 and TRBJ2-7, with no clear D. Germline-derived CDR1 and CDR2 are SQVTM and ANQGSEA. The CDR3 is made up of 14 amino acids. Trimming shortened V by 3 bases and J by 1 base, and 13 bases separated the two germline ends. The CDR3 protein is CSVDVGGSSYEQYF. In DNA, the CDR3 is TGCAGCGTTGATGTTGGTGGGTCATCCTACGAGCAGTACTTC.

This clonotype was seen ten or more times. The chain is built from TRBV11-2 and TRBJ2-7; D gene ambiguous. The CDR3 has 13 residues. Germline V lookup: CDR1 SGHAT, CDR2 FQNNGV. Deletions cut 3 bases from V and 6 bases from J, with 12 bases between. The CDR3 bases are TGTGCCAGCAGCTTCTCCGGACCACCCGAGCAGTACTTC. It encodes CASSFSGPPEQYF.

The chain carries TRBV12-3 or TRBV12-4 and TRBJ2-5; 15 bases agree with TRBD2. This CDR3 spans 17 amino acids. V trimming: 3 bases; J trimming: 5 bases; junction bases outside the gene matches: 7. The DNA for the CDR3 is TGTGCCAGCAGTTTGGGGACTAGCGGGAGGCGGCGGGAGACCCAGTACTTC. Encoded protein: CASSLGTSGRRRETQYF.

This clonotype was detected only a few times. This rearrangement joins TRBV5-1 to TRBJ2-1, with TRBD2 as a possible D gene (6 bases). V was shortened by 5 bases and J by 5 bases, with 11 bases between the two germline ends. This CDR3 is built from 13 residues. CDR1 SGHRS and CDR2 YFSETQ come from the germline V gene. As DNA, the CDR3 is TGCGCCAGCAGATCTGGCGGGAACAATGAGCAGTTCTTC. Its protein is CASRSGGNNEQFF.

This clonotype came up a few times. This chain joins TRBV20-1 and TRBJ1-2; 9 positions agree with TRBD1. The CDR3 spans 14 residues. The V gene end was trimmed by 5 bases and the J gene end by 4 bases; junction bases not matched to a gene: 8. Per the germline V gene, CDR1 is DFQATT and CDR2 is SNEGSKA (reference sequence). CDR3 DNA: TGCAGTGCTGGGGACAGGGAAAGGAGCTATGGCTACACCTTC. It translates to CSAGDRERSYGYTF.

The chain couples TRBV6-6 to TRBJ1-5, with D hard to call. Germline V CDR1 and CDR2: MNHNY, SVGAGI (reference sequence). With 2 bases removed from V and 5 bases from J, the gap between germline ends came to 7 bases. The CDR3 totals 13 residues. CDR3 nucleotide sequence: TGTGCCAGCAGTTACAGCTCAGATCAGCCCCAGCATTTT. This codes for CASSYSSDQPQHF.